These 15 T cell receptor beta chains were sequenced from one sample in a study of T cells after yellow fever vaccination. TCRdb re-called the 5' RACE reads through MiXCR, storing one row per CDR3 protein. The profile shows a few hundred thousand distinct CDR3 sequences, 19% of them singletons. Material: PBMCs, obtained 15 days after the yellow fever booster vaccination. These receptors all stem from a man younger than 40 who received the YFV17D yellow fever vaccine.

The chain joins TRBV7-2 to TRBJ2-7, with 14 positions matching TRBD2. Germline CDR1 reads SGHTA; CDR2 reads FQGNSA. Losses at the gene ends were 5 bases for V and 1 base for J; bases not matched to a gene: 1. This CDR3 comprises 15 residues. The DNA of the CDR3 is TGTGCCAGCAGCGGGACTAGCGGGAGTTCCTACGAGCAGTACTTC. Translated: CASSGTSGSSYEQYF. Combining the CDR3 with reference TRBV7-2 and TRBJ2-7 gives the whole variable domain GAGVSQSPSNKVTEKGKDVELRCDPISGHTALYWYRQSLGQGLEFLIYFQGNSAPDKSGLPSDRFSAERTGGSVSTLTIQRTQQEDSAVYLCASSGTSGSSYEQYFGPGTRLTVT.

The chain uses TRBV4-3 and TRBJ2-1; 7 bases align to TRBD1. Germline values: CDR1 LGHNA, CDR2 YSLEER. V shed 0 bases and J 3 bases; nucleotides not matched to a gene: 5. CDR3 length: 16 residues. This chain's CDR3 is CASSQEWAGGYNEQFF. The CDR3 DNA reads TGCGCCAGCAGCCAAGAATGGGCAGGGGGCTACAATGAGCAGTTCTTC.

The J gene is TRBJ2-1, the V gene TRBV2; D remains ambiguous. Between the trimmed V and J ends, which lost 5 bases and 5 bases, there was a span of 19 bases. CDR1 and CDR2 (germline): SNHLY, FYNNEI. The CDR3 extends over 16 amino acids. Here the CDR3 DNA reads TGTGCCAGCAGTTGGGCCGACACCCGTCGTAACAATGAGCAGTTCTTC. Residues: CASSWADTRRNNEQFF.

V gene TRBV18 combines with J gene TRBJ2-1, with 8 bases that match TRBD2. Per germline, CDR1 KGHSH and CDR2 LQKENI. CDR3 size: 15 residues. Losses at the gene ends were 5 bases for V and 4 bases for J; bases not matched to a gene: 7. The CDR3, as DNA: TGTGCCAGCTCAAGTAGCGGGAAACTATACAATGAGCAGTTCTTC. Amino acid sequence: CASSSSGKLYNEQFF.

The chain employs TRBV18 and TRBJ2-5; 8 bases match TRBD1. V trimming: 4 bases; J trimming: 4 bases; junction bases outside the gene matches: 5. Germline lookup yields CDR1 KGHSH and CDR2 LQKENI. The CDR3 contains 14 residues. CDR3 DNA: TGTGCCAGCTCACGACAAGGACAGGGAGAGACCCAGTACTTC. Translating it yields CASSRQGQGETQYF.

The CDR3 sequence is CASSLVLAGGPYNEQFF. The CDR3 nucleotides read TGTGCCAGCAGTTTAGTATTAGCGGGAGGCCCTTACAATGAGCAGTTCTTC. This sequence joins TRBV12-3 or TRBV12-4 and TRBJ2-1; TRBD2 agrees at 10 bases. This CDR3 comprises 17 residues. The V gene end was trimmed by 1 base and the J gene end by 4 bases; junction bases not matched to a gene: 7.

V gene TRBV5-1 combines with J gene TRBJ2-2, with D tentatively TRBD2 (5 bases). This CDR3 has 16 residues. With 4 bases removed from V and 2 bases from J, the gap between germline ends came to 15 bases. CDR1 and CDR2 (germline): SGHRS, YFSETQ. Written as DNA, the CDR3 is TGCGCCAGCAGCAAATCTAGCACCTTAAACACCGGGGAGCTGTTTTTT. Its translation: CASSKSSTLNTGELFF.

The chain joins TRBV9 to TRBJ1-5; 10 bases fit TRBD1. The germline V gene has CDR1 SGDLS and CDR2 YYNGEE. The CDR3 length is 16 residues. The CDR3 loop is CASRGTGVYSNQPQHF. The CDR3 bases are TGTGCTAGCCGTGGGACAGGGGTATATAGCAATCAGCCCCAGCATTTT.

This clonotype was seen a few times. In DNA form, the CDR3 reads TGTGCCAGCAGTTTATCAGGCAGAAACTATGGCTACACCTTC. Its translation: CASSLSGRNYGYTF. The chain recombines TRBV28 with TRBJ1-2, with no clear D. Per germline, CDR1 MDHEN and CDR2 SYDVKM. V was trimmed by 1 base and J by 2 bases, leaving 8 bases between them. CDR3 length: 14 amino acids.

J is TRBJ2-3 and V is TRBV20-1, with D hard to call. CDR1 and CDR2 from the germline V gene are DFQATT and SNEGSKA (reference sequence). V gave up 5 bases and J gave up 5 bases, with 8 bases separating them. The CDR3 length is 11 residues. The CDR3 DNA is TGCAGTGCTGCCAGGCTAGATACGCAGTATTTT. Amino acids: CSAARLDTQYF.

This clonotype was observed a few times. The V gene is TRBV5-6, the J gene TRBJ2-6, with a possible D match to TRBD2 (6 bases). In germline, CDR1 is SGHDT, CDR2 YYEEEE. V lost 3 bases and J 12 bases, leaving 10 bases between the germline ends. The CDR3 covers 12 residues. The CDR3 sequence: CASSWGLTVLTF. CDR3 DNA sequence: TGTGCCAGCAGCTGGGGACTCACCGTCCTGACTTTC.

This clonotype was picked up a small number of times. The chain is built from TRBV7-3 and TRBJ2-1; TRBD1 is a possible D gene (6 bases). This CDR3 comprises 14 residues. Between the trimmed V and J ends, which lost 1 base and 9 bases, there was a span of 13 bases. The germline CDR1 and CDR2 sequences are SGHTA and FQGTGA. The DNA of the CDR3 is TGTGCCAGCAGCTTAAGCGCTGAAGGGGGTGAGCAGTTCTTC. Protein sequence: CASSLSAEGGEQFF.

This sequence joins TRBV6-5 and TRBJ2-1, with D maybe TRBD2 (6 bases). The germline gives CDR1 MNHEY, CDR2 SVGAGI. The CDR3 runs to 14 residues. V was shortened by 1 base and J by 6 bases, with 10 bases between the two germline ends. The CDR3 region is CASSYFGGANEQFF. The CDR3 DNA reads TGTGCCAGCAGTTACTTCGGGGGTGCCAATGAGCAGTTCTTC.

This sequence joins TRBV7-2 and TRBJ2-1; D possibly corresponds to TRBD2 (5 bases). The V and J ends lost 6 bases and 10 bases respectively, with 16 bases between them. Germline V gives CDR1 SGHTA, CDR2 FQGNSA. This CDR3 comprises 13 residues. CDR3 DNA: TGTGCCAGCAGACAATCCGGGATCCCAGAGCAGTTCTTC. It specifies CASRQSGIPEQFF.

The chain has TRBV19 and TRBJ2-7, with a possible D match to TRBD1 (5 bases). Germline assignment: CDR1 LNHDA and CDR2 SQIVND (reference sequence). V was trimmed by 4 bases and J by 6 bases, leaving 19 bases between them. The CDR3 has 15 amino acids. DNA for the CDR3: TGTGCCAGTAGTACCAGGAGCAGGGCAGTTGCCGAGCAGTACTTC. Translation: CASSTRSRAVAEQYF.